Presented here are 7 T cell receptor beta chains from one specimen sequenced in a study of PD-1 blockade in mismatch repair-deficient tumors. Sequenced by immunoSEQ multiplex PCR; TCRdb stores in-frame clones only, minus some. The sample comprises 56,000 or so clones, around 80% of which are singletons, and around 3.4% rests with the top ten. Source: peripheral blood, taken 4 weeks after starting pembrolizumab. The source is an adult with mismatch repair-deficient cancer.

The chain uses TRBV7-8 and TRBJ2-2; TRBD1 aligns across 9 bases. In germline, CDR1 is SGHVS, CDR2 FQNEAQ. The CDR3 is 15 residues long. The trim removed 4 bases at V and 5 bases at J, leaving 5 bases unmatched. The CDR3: CASSWGQGGTGELFF. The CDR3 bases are TGTGCCAGCAGCTGGGGACAGGGTGGGACCGGGGAGCTGTTTTTT.

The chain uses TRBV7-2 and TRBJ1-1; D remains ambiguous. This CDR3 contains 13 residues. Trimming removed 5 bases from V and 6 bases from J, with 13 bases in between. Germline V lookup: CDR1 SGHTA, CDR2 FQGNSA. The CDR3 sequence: CASSAPGYSEAFF. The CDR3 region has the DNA TGTGCCAGCAGCGCCCCCGGGTATTCTGAAGCTTTCTTT.

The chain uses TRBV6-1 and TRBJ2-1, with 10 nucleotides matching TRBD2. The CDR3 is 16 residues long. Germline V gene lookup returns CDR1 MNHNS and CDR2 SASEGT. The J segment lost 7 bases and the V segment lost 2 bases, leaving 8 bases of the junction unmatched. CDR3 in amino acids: CASSEIGSGGRNEQFF. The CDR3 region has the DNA TGTGCCAGCAGTGAAATAGGTAGCGGGGGGCGTAATGAGCAGTTCTTC.

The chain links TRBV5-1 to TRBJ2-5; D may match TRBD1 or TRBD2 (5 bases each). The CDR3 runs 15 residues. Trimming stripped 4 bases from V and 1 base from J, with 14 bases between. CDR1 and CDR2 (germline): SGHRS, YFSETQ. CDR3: CASSLRDGSQETQYF. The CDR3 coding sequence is TGCGCCAGCAGCCTCCGGGACGGATCCCAAGAGACCCAGTACTTC.

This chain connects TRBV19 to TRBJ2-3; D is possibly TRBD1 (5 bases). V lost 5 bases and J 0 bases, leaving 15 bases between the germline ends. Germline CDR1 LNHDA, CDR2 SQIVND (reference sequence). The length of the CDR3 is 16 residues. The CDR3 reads CASSLWTPFSTDTQYF. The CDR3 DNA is TGTGCCAGTAGTCTGTGGACACCGTTCAGCACAGATACGCAGTATTTT.

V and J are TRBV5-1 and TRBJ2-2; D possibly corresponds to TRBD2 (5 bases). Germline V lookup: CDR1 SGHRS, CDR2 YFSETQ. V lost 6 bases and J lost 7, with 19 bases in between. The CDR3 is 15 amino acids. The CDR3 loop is CASTPGDGSVGELFF. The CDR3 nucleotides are TGCGCCAGCACCCCTGGGGATGGGAGTGTCGGGGAGCTGTTTTTT.

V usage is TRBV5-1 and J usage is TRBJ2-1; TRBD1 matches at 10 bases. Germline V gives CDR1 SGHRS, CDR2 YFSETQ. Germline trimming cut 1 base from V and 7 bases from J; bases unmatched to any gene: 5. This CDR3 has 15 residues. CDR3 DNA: TGCGCCAGCAGCTTGCTGGACAGGGGGGTTAATGAGCAGTTCTTC. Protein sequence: CASSLLDRGVNEQFF.